The T cell receptor beta chain under discussion was sequenced for a study of cytomegalovirus exposure and HLA in healthy donors. Germline V gives CDR1 SGHDT, CDR2 YYEEEE. The CDR3 consists of 15 residues. With V trimmed by 2 bases and J by 0 bases, 4 bases remained unmatched. Study-level results: According to a later analysis, donors in an Asian-associated ancestry cluster reportedly had fewer N-insertions than the roughly 660-donor mean.

Both 60 Vbeta primers and 13 Jbeta primers went into the PCR. The data were produced by immunoSEQ multiplex PCR, yet TCRdb's version contains in-frame clones alone and is incomplete. The table records some 110,000 clones, approximately 9.4% of them present only once. In this sample, this clone turned up a few times. Its antigen is still unknown. Material for sequencing was PBMCs. V usage is TRBV5-6 and J usage is TRBJ1-2, with 7 nucleotides matching TRBD1. This receptor was obtained from a man aged 25 to 40 in good health and CMV-seronegative. CDR3 coding DNA: TGTGCCAGCAGCTTAAGACAGGGAGCTAACTATGGCTACACCTTC. Protein product: CASSLRQGANYGYTF.